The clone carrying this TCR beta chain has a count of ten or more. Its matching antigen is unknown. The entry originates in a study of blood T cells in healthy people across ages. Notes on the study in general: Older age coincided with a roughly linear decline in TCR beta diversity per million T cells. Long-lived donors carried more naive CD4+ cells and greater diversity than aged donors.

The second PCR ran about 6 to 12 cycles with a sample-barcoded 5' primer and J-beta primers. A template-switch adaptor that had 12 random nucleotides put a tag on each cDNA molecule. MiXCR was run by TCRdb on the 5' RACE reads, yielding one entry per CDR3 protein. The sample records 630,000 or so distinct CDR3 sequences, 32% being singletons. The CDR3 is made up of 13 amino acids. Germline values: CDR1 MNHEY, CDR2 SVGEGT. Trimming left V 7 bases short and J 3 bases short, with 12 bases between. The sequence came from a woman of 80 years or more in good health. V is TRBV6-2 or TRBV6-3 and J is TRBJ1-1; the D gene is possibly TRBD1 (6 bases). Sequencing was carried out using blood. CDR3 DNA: TGTGCCAGCATTCCGGGACACTACACTGAAGCTTTCTTT. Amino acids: CASIPGHYTEAFF.